The sequence of this T cell receptor (beta chain) was determined in a study of cytomegalovirus exposure and HLA in healthy donors. Study at large: In a later analysis, the 90 to 150 validation repertoires were reported to have used the same platform as the 600 to 700 first-cohort repertoires. Findings and limits, study-wide: For most TCR sequences rarity was the rule, although some public TCRs occurred in many donors.

The donors were members of the approximately 130-subject validation cohort (separate from the roughly 670-subject first cohort). The CDR3 has 15 residues. CDR1 is SGHDN, CDR2 FVKESK, per germline. Trimming took 6 bases from V and 4 from J; bases not matched to a gene: 6. Details on this clone: Antigen specificity is unknown.

Generated by immunoSEQ multiplex PCR, the TCRdb table keeps only in-frame clones and is missing some. The table lists some 170,000 clones, 85% to 90% of them singletons, with approximately 1.5% in the top ten. The source is a young woman in good health and CMV-seronegative. This chain uses TRBV14 with TRBJ1-6, with TRBD1 matching over 7 bases. Sample: PBMCs. The CDR3 sequence: CASRHRDSYNSPLHF. CDR3 in DNA: TGTGCCAGCAGGCACCGGGACAGTTATAATTCACCCCTCCACTTT.